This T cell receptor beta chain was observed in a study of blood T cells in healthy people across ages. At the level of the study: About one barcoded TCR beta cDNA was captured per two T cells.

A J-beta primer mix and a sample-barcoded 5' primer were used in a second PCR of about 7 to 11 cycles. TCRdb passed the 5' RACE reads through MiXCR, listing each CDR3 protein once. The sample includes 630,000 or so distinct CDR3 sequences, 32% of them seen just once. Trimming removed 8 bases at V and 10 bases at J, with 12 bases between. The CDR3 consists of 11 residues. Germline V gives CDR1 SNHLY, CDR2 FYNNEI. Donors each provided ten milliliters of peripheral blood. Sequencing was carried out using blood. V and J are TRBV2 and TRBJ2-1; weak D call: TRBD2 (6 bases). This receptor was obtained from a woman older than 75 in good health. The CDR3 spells CASLIGGEQFF. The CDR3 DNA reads TGTGCCAGCTTGATTGGGGGGGAGCAGTTCTTC.